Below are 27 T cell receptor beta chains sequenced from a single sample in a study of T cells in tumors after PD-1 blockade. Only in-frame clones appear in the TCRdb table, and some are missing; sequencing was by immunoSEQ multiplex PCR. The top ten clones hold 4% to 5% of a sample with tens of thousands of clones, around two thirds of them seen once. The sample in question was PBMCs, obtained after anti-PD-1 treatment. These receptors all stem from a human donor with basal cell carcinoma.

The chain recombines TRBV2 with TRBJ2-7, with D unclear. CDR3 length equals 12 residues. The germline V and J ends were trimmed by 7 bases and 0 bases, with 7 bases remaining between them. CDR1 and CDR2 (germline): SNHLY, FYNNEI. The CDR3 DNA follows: TGTGCCAGCAATCCGAGCTCCTACGAGCAGTACTTC. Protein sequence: CASNPSSYEQYF.

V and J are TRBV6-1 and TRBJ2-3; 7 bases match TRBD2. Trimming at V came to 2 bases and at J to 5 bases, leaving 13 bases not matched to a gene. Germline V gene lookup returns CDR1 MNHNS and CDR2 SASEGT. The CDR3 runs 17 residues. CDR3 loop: CASSERATSYYEDTQYF. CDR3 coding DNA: TGTGCCAGCAGTGAAAGGGCGACTAGCTATTACGAAGATACGCAGTATTTT.

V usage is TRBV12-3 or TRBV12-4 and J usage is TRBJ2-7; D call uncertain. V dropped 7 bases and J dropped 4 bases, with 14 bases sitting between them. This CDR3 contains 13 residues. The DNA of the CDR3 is TGTGCCAGCACCAAAAATAATTGGTACGAGCAGTACTTC. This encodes CASTKNNWYEQYF.

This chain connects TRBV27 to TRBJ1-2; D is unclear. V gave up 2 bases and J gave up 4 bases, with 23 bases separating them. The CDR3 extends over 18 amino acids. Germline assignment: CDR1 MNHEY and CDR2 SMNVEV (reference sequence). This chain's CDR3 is CASSLDSPHRRDFYGYTF. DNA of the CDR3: TGTGCCAGCAGTTTAGACTCCCCGCACAGACGAGACTTCTATGGCTACACCTTC.

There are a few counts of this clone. This CDR3 is CASSLKLAGKADTQYF. The CDR3 DNA reads as TGTGCCAGCAGCCTAAAACTAGCGGGGAAGGCAGATACGCAGTATTTT. This chain uses TRBV7-2 with TRBJ2-3; 10 bases agree with TRBD2. The J segment lost 4 bases and the V segment lost 5 bases, leaving 9 bases of the junction unmatched. The germline V gene encodes CDR1 SGHTA and CDR2 FQGNSA. The CDR3 extends over 16 amino acids.

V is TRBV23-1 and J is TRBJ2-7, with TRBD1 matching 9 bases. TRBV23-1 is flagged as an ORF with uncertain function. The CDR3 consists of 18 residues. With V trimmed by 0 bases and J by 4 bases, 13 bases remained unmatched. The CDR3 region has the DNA TGCGCCAGCAGTCAATCCAGCGGGACAGGGAGGGGGATTTACGAGCAGTACTTC. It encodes CASSQSSGTGRGIYEQYF.

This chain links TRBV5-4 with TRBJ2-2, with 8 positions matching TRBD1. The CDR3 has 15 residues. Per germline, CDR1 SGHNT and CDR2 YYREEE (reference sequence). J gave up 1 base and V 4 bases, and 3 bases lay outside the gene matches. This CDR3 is CASSPGGGNTGELFF. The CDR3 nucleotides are TGTGCCAGCAGCCCAGGGGGCGGGAACACCGGGGAGCTGTTTTTT.

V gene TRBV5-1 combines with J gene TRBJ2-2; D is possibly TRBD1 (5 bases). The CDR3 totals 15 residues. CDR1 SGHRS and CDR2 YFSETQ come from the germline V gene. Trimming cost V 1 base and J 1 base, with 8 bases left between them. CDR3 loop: CASSLSGKNTGELFF. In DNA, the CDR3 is TGCGCCAGCAGCTTGTCAGGGAAGAACACCGGGGAGCTGTTTTTT.

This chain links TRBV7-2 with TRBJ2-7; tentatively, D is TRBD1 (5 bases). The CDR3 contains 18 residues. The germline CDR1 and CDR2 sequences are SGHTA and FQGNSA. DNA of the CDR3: TGTGCTAAATATTCACCTCGCGGTGACAGTCCCTCATGGTACGAGCAGTACTTC. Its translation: CAKYSPRGDSPSWYEQYF.

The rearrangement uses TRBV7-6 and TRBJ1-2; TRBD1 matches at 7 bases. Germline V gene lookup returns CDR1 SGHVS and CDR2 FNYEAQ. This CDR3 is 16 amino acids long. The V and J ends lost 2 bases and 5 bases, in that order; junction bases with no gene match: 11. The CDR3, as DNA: TGTGCCAGCAGCTTAACACCACAGGGGATGAATTATGGCTACACCTTC. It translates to CASSLTPQGMNYGYTF.

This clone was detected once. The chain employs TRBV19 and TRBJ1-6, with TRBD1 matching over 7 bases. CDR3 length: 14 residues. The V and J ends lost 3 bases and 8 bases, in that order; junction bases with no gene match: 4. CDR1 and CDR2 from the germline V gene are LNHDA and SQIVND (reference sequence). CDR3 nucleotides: TGTGCCAGTAGTATTCGAGGGGGCGATTCACCCCTCCACTTT. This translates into CASSIRGGDSPLHF. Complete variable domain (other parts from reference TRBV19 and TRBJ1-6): DGGITQSPKYLFRKEGQNVTLSCEQNLNHDAMYWYRQDPGQGLRLIYYSQIVNDFQKGDIAEGYSVSREKKESFPLTVTSAQKNPTAFYLCASSIRGGDSPLHFGNGTRLTVT.

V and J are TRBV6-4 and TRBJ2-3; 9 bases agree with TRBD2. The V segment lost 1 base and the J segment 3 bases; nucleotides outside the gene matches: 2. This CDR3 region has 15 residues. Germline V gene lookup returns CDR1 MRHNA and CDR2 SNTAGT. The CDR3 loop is CASSDYAGGTDTQYF. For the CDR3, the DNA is TGTGCCAGCAGTGACTATGCGGGGGGGACAGATACGCAGTATTTT.

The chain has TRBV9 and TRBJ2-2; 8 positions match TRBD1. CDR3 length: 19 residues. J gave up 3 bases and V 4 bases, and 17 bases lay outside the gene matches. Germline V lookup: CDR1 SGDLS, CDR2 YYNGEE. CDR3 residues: CASSPRSGQAPGDTGELFF. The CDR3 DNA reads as TGTGCCAGCAGCCCCCGCTCGGGACAGGCCCCCGGGGACACCGGGGAGCTGTTTTTT. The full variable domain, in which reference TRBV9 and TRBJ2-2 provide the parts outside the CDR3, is DSGVTQTPKHLITATGQRVTLRCSPRSGDLSVYWYQQSLDQGLQFLIQYYNGEERAKGNILERFSAQQFPDLHSELNLSSLELGDSALYFCASSPRSGQAPGDTGELFFGEGSRLTVL.

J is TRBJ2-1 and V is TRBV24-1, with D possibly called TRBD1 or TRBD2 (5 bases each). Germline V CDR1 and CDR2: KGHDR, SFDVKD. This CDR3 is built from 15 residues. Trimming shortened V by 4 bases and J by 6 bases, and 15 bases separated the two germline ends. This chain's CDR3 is CATSEGTQWRNEQFF. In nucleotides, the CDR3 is TGTGCCACCAGTGAAGGGACCCAATGGCGCAATGAGCAGTTCTTC.

The CDR3 sequence: CASRAIPNTGELFF. Here the CDR3 DNA reads TGTGCCAGCAGGGCCATACCGAACACCGGGGAGCTGTTTTTT. V is TRBV2 and J is TRBJ2-2; D unresolved. Trimming cost V 6 bases and J 0 bases, with 8 bases left between them. CDR1 SNHLY and CDR2 FYNNEI come from the germline V gene. The CDR3 length is 14 residues.

CDR3 DNA sequence: TGTGCCATCAGTGGGGGACAGGGAGGCGAGCAGTACTTC. It specifies CAISGGQGGEQYF. The chain employs TRBV10-3 and TRBJ2-7, with 9 nucleotides matching TRBD1. J lost 6 bases, V lost 4 bases, and 4 bases had no gene match. This CDR3 region has 13 residues. Looked up from germline, CDR1 is ENHRY and CDR2 is SYGVKD.

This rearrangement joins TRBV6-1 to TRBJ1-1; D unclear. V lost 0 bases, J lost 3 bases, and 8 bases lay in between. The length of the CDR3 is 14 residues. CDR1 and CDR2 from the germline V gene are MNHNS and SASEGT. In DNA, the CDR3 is TGTGCCAGCAGTGAAGCCGCGGACCACACTGAAGCTTTCTTT. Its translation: CASSEAADHTEAFF.

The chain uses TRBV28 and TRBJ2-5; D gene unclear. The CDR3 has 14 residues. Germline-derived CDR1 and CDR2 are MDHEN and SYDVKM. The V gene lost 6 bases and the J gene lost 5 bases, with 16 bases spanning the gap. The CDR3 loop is CASRYSVQEETQYF. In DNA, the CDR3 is TGTGCCAGCAGGTACAGTGTTCAGGAGGAGACCCAGTACTTC.

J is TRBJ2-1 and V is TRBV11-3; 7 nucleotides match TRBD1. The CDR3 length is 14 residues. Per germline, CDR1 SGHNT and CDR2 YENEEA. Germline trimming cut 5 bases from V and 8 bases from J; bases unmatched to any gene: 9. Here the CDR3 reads CASSETGFDDEQFF. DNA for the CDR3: TGTGCCAGCAGCGAGACAGGGTTCGACGATGAGCAGTTCTTC.

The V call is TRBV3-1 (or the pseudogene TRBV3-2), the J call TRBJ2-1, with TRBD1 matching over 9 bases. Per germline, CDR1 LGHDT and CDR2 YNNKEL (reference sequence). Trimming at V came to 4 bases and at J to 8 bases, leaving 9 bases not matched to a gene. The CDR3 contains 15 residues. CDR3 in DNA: TGTGCCAGCAGCCCGACGGGACAGGGAATCGATGAGCAGTTCTTC. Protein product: CASSPTGQGIDEQFF.

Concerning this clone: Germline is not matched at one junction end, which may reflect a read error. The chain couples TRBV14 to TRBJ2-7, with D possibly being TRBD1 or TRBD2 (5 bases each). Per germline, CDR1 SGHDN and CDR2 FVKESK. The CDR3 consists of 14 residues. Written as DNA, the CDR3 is TGTGCCAGCGGCCAAGATCTTCGGGGCCGGGAGCAGTACTTC. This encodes CASGQDLRGREQYF.

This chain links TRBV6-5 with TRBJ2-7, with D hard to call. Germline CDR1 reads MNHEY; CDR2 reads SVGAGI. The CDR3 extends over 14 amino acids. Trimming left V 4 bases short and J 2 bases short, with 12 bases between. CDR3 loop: CASSSLGRTYEQYF. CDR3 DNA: TGTGCCAGCAGTTCTCTTGGTCGCACCTACGAGCAGTACTTC.

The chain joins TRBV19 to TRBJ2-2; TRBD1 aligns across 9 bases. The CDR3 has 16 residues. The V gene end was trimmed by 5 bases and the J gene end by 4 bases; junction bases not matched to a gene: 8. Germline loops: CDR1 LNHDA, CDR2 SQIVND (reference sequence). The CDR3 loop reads CASSGRGTGSTGELFF. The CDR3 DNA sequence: TGTGCCAGTAGTGGGAGGGGGACAGGGAGCACCGGGGAGCTGTTTTTT. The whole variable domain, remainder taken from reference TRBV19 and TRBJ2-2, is DGGITQSPKYLFRKEGQNVTLSCEQNLNHDAMYWYRQDPGQGLRLIYYSQIVNDFQKGDIAEGYSVSREKKESFPLTVTSAQKNPTAFYLCASSGRGTGSTGELFFGEGSRLTVL.

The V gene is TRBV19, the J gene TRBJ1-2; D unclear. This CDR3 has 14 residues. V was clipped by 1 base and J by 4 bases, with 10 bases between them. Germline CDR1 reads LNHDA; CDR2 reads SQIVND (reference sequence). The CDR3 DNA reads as TGTGCCAGTAGTATAGCTCTGCTAGGCTATGGCTACACCTTC. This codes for CASSIALLGYGYTF.

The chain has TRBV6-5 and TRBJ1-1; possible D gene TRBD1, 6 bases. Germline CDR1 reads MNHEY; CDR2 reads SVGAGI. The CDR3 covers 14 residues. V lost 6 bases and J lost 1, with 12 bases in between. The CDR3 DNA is TGTGCCAGCAGCAGCCACAGGGAGAACACTGAAGCTTTCTTT. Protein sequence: CASSSHRENTEAFF.

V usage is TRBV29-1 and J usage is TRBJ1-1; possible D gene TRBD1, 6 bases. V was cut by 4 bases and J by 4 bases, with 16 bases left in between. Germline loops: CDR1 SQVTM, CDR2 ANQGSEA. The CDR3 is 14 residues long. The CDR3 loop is CSVALQGPPTEAFF. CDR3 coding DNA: TGCAGCGTTGCCCTCCAGGGGCCCCCCACTGAAGCTTTCTTT. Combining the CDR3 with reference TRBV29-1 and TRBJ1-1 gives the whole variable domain SAVISQKPSRDICQRGTSLTIQCQVDSQVTMMFWYRQQPGQSLTLIATANQGSEATYESGFVIDKFPISRPNLTFSTLTVSNMSPEDSSIYLCSVALQGPPTEAFFGQGTRLTVV.

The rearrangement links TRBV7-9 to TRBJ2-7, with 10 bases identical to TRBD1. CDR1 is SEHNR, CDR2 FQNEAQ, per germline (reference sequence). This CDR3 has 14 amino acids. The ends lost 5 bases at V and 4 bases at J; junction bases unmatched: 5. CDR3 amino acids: CASSPWTGGYEQYF. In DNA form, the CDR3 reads TGTGCCAGCAGCCCTTGGACAGGGGGTTACGAGCAGTACTTC.